The 28 T cell receptor beta chains reported below all come from one sample, sequenced in a study of CD8 T cells in Susac syndrome. An input of roughly 0.5 to 1 ug of RNA was subjected to reverse transcription using random hexamers. TCRdb recomputed calls from the immunoSEQ multiplex PCR reads with MiXCR, one row per CDR3 protein. The sample shows about 280,000 distinct CDR3 sequences, 85% of them seen only once. The sequencing sample was made of CD8+ T cells from PBMCs. The receptor set was obtained from a human donor with multiple sclerosis.

V usage is TRBV2 and J usage is TRBJ2-6, with D uncertain. Trimming pared 11 bases from V and 1 base from J, leaving 6 bases between. CDR3 length: 12 amino acids. CDR1 is SNHLY and CDR2 is FYNNEI in the germline V gene. For the CDR3, the DNA is TGTGCCGTCCTATCTGGGGCCAACGTCCTGACTTTC. The encoded protein is CAVLSGANVLTF.

Only one count was recorded for this clonotype. This chain joins TRBV10-3 and TRBJ1-1; D is unclear. Trimming took 4 bases from V and 3 from J, leaving 9 bases between them. The CDR3 length is 13 residues. Germline CDR1 is ENHRY and CDR2 is SYGVKD. The DNA for the CDR3 is TGTGCCATCAGTGTTCGGGCGGACACTGAAGCTTTCTTT. Amino acid sequence: CAISVRADTEAFF.

In this sample, this clonotype turned up once. CDR3 residues: CAISAESEAFF. The DNA of the CDR3 is TGTGCCATCAGTGCGGAGTCTGAAGCTTTCTTT. V and J are TRBV10-3 and TRBJ1-1; no clear D gene. The length of the CDR3 is 11 residues. Germline CDR1 ENHRY, CDR2 SYGVKD. Trimming took off 4 bases at V and 6 bases at J, with 6 bases between the two ends.

The table lists this clonotype with a few counts. The rearrangement joins TRBV9 to TRBJ1-2; 8 bases map to TRBD1. Trimming removed 5 bases from V and 4 bases from J; junction bases left unmatched: 1. The CDR3 has 12 amino acids. Germline assignment: CDR1 SGDLS and CDR2 YYNGEE. CDR3: CASRDRVYGYTF. The CDR3 DNA follows: TGTGCCAGCAGGGACAGGGTCTATGGCTACACCTTC.

V is TRBV28 and J is TRBJ1-6; D perhaps matches TRBD1 (5 bases). Between the trimmed V and J ends, which lost 3 bases and 6 bases, there was a span of 9 bases. Per germline, CDR1 MDHEN and CDR2 SYDVKM. The CDR3 totals 14 residues. In DNA form, the CDR3 reads TGTGCCAGCAGTTTGGGGACGGTTAATTCACCCCTCCACTTT. As protein: CASSLGTVNSPLHF.

V and J are TRBV9 and TRBJ2-1; TRBD2 aligns across 12 bases. The CDR3 length is 16 residues. Germline V gene lookup returns CDR1 SGDLS and CDR2 YYNGEE. The V gene end was trimmed by 4 bases and the J gene end by 3 bases; junction bases not matched to a gene: 5. This CDR3 reads CASSLRTSGIYNEQFF. As DNA, the CDR3 is TGTGCCAGCAGCCTACGGACTAGCGGGATCTACAATGAGCAGTTCTTC.

The rearrangement links TRBV9 to TRBJ2-7; tentative D call: TRBD1 (5 bases). This CDR3 is built from 15 residues. CDR1 is SGDLS, CDR2 YYNGEE, per germline. V was pared by 1 base and J by 0 bases, with 11 bases between. The chain's CDR3 is CASSVSPDSSYEQYF. The CDR3 DNA follows: TGTGCCAGCAGCGTATCTCCCGACAGCTCCTACGAGCAGTACTTC.

The rearrangement joins TRBV20-1 to TRBJ2-7, with D possibly matching TRBD1 (5 bases). The CDR3 totals 13 residues. The germline CDR1 and CDR2 sequences are DFQATT and SNEGSKA (reference sequence). V was clipped by 5 bases and J by 5 bases, with 16 bases between them. CDR3 coding DNA: TGCAGTGCTTACCATTTTCAGGGCCACGAGCAGTACTTC. This gives the protein CSAYHFQGHEQYF.

This sequence joins TRBV30 and TRBJ1-2; 8 positions agree with TRBD1. This CDR3 is built from 13 residues. Germline lookup yields CDR1 GTSNPN and CDR2 SVGIG (reference sequence). V was pared by 0 bases and J by 6 bases, with 3 bases of the junction left unmatched. The CDR3 region has the DNA TGTGCCTGGAGTGTACTGACAGGGGATGGCTACACCTTC. It yields the protein CAWSVLTGDGYTF.

V is TRBV27 and J is TRBJ2-3, with TRBD2 matching 13 bases. J was trimmed by 2 bases and V by 4 bases; bases with no gene match: 12. Germline CDR1 and CDR2: MNHEY and SMNVEV (reference sequence). This CDR3 has 19 residues. The CDR3 sequence is CASSSDGIGLAGVTDTQYF. CDR3 in DNA: TGTGCCAGCAGTTCAGATGGTATTGGACTAGCGGGAGTCACAGATACGCAGTATTTT.

This clonotype occurred a few times. The chain uses TRBV3-1 and TRBJ2-7, with D tentatively TRBD1 or TRBD2 (7 bases each). The CDR3 is made up of 13 amino acids. CDR1 is LGHDT and CDR2 is YNNKEL in the germline V gene (reference sequence). Between the trimmed V and J ends, which lost 8 bases and 2 bases, there was a span of 13 bases. The CDR3 reads CASGGDSAYEQYF. The CDR3 DNA is TGTGCCAGCGGGGGGGACAGTGCCTACGAGCAGTACTTC.

V and J are TRBV6-5 and TRBJ1-5; 9 bases match TRBD1. Germline V gene sequence: CDR1 MNHEY, CDR2 SVGAGI. Trimming took 2 bases from V and 7 from J; bases not matched to a gene: 9. The CDR3 loop spans 16 amino acids. The CDR3 region has the DNA TGTGCCAGCAGTTACGGGGGTACAGGGGGCGCCCAGCCCCAGCATTTT. Translation gives CASSYGGTGGAQPQHF.

The rearrangement joins TRBV28 to TRBJ2-2; perhaps TRBD2 as D (5 bases). V was cut by 4 bases and J by 2 bases, with 11 bases left in between. CDR3 size: 15 residues. CDR1 is MDHEN, CDR2 SYDVKM, per germline. The CDR3 protein is CASSWMTGNTGELFF. CDR3 bases: TGTGCCAGCAGTTGGATGACGGGAAACACCGGGGAGCTGTTTTTT.

J is TRBJ1-6 and V is TRBV16; D remains unclear. The CDR3 has 14 residues. Germline V gives CDR1 KGHSY, CDR2 FQNENV. Trimming cost V 0 bases and J 7 bases, with 7 bases left between them. The CDR3 DNA follows: TGTGCCAGCAGCCAATCAGGCTCGAATTCACCCCTCCACTTT. As protein: CASSQSGSNSPLHF.

This chain joins TRBV5-4 and TRBJ2-7; 8 nucleotides line up with TRBD1. V gave up 5 bases and J gave up 2 bases; unmatched junction bases: 9. The germline V gene encodes CDR1 SGHNT and CDR2 YYREEE (reference sequence). This CDR3 is built from 15 residues. The CDR3 DNA reads as TGTGCCAGCAGTCCCGGGACAGGACTTCCCTACGAGCAGTACTTC. It is translated as CASSPGTGLPYEQYF.

Regarding this clonotype: The junction shows a germline mismatch at one end, possibly a read error. V is TRBV7-9 and J is TRBJ2-7, with 9 bases fitting TRBD2. Germline loops: CDR1 SEHNR, CDR2 FQNEAQ (reference sequence). This CDR3 spans 14 amino acids. Here the CDR3 DNA reads TGTGCCAGCAGCGTAGCGGGAGCCCCTGGGGAGCAGTACTTC. This translates into CASSVAGAPGEQYF.

The chain recombines TRBV7-6 with TRBJ2-1; D tentatively fits TRBD1 or TRBD2 (5 bases each). The CDR3 runs to 15 residues. Germline CDR1 SGHVS, CDR2 FNYEAQ. Trimming removed 5 bases at V and 5 bases at J, with 16 bases between. The CDR3: CASSPRAGQHNEQFF. The CDR3 DNA reads TGTGCCAGCAGCCCGCGGGCAGGGCAACACAATGAGCAGTTCTTC.

J is TRBJ2-7 and V is TRBV5-4; 11 bases fit TRBD2. V was clipped by 5 bases and J by 3 bases; unmatched bases: 10. Germline CDR1 reads SGHNT; CDR2 reads YYREEE (reference sequence). The CDR3 totals 16 residues. The CDR3 DNA follows: TGTGCCAGCAGGTTTGACCCGGGACTAGCGGTCTACGAGCAGTACTTC. Translating gives CASRFDPGLAVYEQYF.

J is TRBJ1-1 and V is TRBV12-5, with D tentatively TRBD1 (5 bases). Germline CDR1 LGHNT, CDR2 FRNRAP. V dropped 11 bases and J dropped 4 bases, with 17 bases sitting between them. This CDR3 contains 13 residues. Written as DNA, the CDR3 is TGTGCTTCCGACGAATGGGGGGGCACTGAAGCTTTCTTT. It specifies CASDEWGGTEAFF.

The chain joins TRBV28 to TRBJ1-1, with TRBD1 matching over 8 bases. Germline values: CDR1 MDHEN, CDR2 SYDVKM. The CDR3 spans 15 residues. V dropped 3 bases and J dropped 5; count of bases not matched to a gene: 8. The CDR3 coding sequence is TGTGCCAGCAGTTTGTTTCAGGGGGCTTGGACTGAAGCTTTCTTT. It specifies CASSLFQGAWTEAFF.

This clonotype turned up a few times. The rearrangement uses TRBV19 and TRBJ2-7; 14 bases are shared with TRBD2. The trim removed 5 bases at V and 5 bases at J, leaving 8 bases unmatched. This CDR3 has 16 residues. Per the germline V gene, CDR1 is LNHDA and CDR2 is SQIVND (reference sequence). The CDR3 here is CASSLTTGLAGDEQYF. For the CDR3, the DNA is TGTGCCAGTAGTCTAACGACGGGACTAGCGGGAGACGAGCAGTACTTC.

In this sample, this clonotype turned up a few times. The chain carries TRBV27 and TRBJ1-5, with a weak D call TRBD1 (6 bases). V was clipped by 1 base and J by 6 bases, with 10 bases between them. The CDR3 extends over 14 amino acids. Germline CDR1 reads MNHEY; CDR2 reads SMNVEV (reference sequence). CDR3 nucleotide sequence: TGTGCCAGCAGTTTATTAGGGGGAAGTCAGCCCCAGCATTTT. This encodes CASSLLGGSQPQHF.

The chain uses TRBV7-9 and TRBJ2-2; 13 bases agree with TRBD2. The CDR3 sequence is 19 residues long. V shed 5 bases, J shed 2 bases, and the junction held 11 bases outside the gene matches. CDR1 and CDR2 from the germline V gene are SEHNR and FQNEAQ (reference sequence). CDR3: CASSLPGLAGRANTGELFF. In DNA form, the CDR3 reads TGTGCCAGCAGCCTACCGGGACTAGCGGGGAGAGCAAACACCGGGGAGCTGTTTTTT.

This chain uses TRBV28 with TRBJ2-7; TRBD2 is a possible D gene (6 bases). The germline V and J ends were trimmed by 6 bases and 2 bases, with 17 bases remaining between them. Germline CDR1 reads MDHEN; CDR2 reads SYDVKM. This CDR3 has 15 residues. CDR3 protein: CASRRLRDLTYEQYF. The CDR3 DNA is TGTGCCAGCAGAAGGCTGCGGGACTTAACCTACGAGCAGTACTTC.

The genes are TRBV7-8 and TRBJ2-1, with TRBD2 matching 10 bases. V gave up 5 bases and J gave up 7 bases; unmatched junction bases: 11. Per the germline V gene, CDR1 is SGHVS and CDR2 is FQNEAQ. The CDR3 consists of 16 residues. The CDR3: CASSAILAGERNEQFF. The CDR3 DNA sequence: TGTGCCAGCAGCGCCATTCTAGCGGGAGAGAGAAATGAGCAGTTCTTC.

The V gene is TRBV28, the J gene TRBJ2-1, with 7 bases lining up with TRBD1. Unmatched junction bases numbered 8, after V lost 7 bases and J lost 5 bases. The V gene's germline CDR1 is MDHEN and CDR2 SYDVKM. The CDR3 spans 14 residues. The CDR3 region is CASTETGLDNEQFF. CDR3 sequence (DNA): TGTGCCAGCACCGAGACAGGGTTGGACAATGAGCAGTTCTTC.

The CDR3 DNA sequence: TGCAGCGTTCCCCACGGGGTTGAAGCTTTCTTT. Its protein is CSVPHGVEAFF. V is TRBV29-1 and J is TRBJ1-1; D unresolved. Trimming cost V 5 bases and J 7 bases, with 11 bases left between them. In germline, CDR1 is SQVTM, CDR2 ANQGSEA. The CDR3 length is 11 residues.

The chain recombines TRBV20-1 with TRBJ2-1; possible D gene TRBD1, 6 bases. The CDR3 contains 13 residues. The V gene lost 5 bases and the J gene lost 10 bases, with 18 bases spanning the gap. In germline, CDR1 is DFQATT, CDR2 SNEGSKA (reference sequence). The CDR3 loop reads CSAGRQTGGEQFF. The DNA for the CDR3 is TGCAGTGCTGGACGACAGACAGGTGGGGAGCAGTTCTTC.